The 6 T cell receptor beta chains below all came from one sample that was sequenced in a study of Ad26.COV2.S vaccination and SARS-CoV-2 variants. The treatment was: some 19 received Ad26.COV2.S at low or high dose, single or two shots; about 5 received placebo; per-sample allocation not given. Day 63 following the first vaccine or placebo injection was when the samples were taken. Only in-frame clones appear in the TCRdb table, and some are missing; sequencing was by immunoSEQ multiplex PCR. The sample contains roughly 420,000 clones, 80% to 90% of which appear only once. Source: peripheral blood, taken in a trial of Ad26.COV2.S vaccine versus placebo. These receptors all come from a person between 18 and 60 years old who received the Ad26.COV2.S COVID-19 vaccine or a placebo.

This clone has a handful of counts. The chain employs TRBV5-1 and TRBJ1-4; D is ambiguous. Trimming took off 6 bases at V and 6 bases at J, with 24 bases between the two ends. The CDR3 spans 17 residues. Germline CDR1 is SGHRS and CDR2 is YFSETQ. The CDR3 nucleotides are TGCGCCAGCAAGGCTGGGCCGTTGAGCGGACCCTATGAAAAACTGTTTTTT. It codes for CASKAGPLSGPYEKLFF.

V is TRBV4-2 and J is TRBJ2-1, with a weak D call TRBD1 (5 bases). The CDR3 runs to 17 residues. Trimming pared 4 bases from V and 0 bases from J, leaving 16 bases between. Germline CDR1 reads LGHNA; CDR2 reads YNFKEQ. Here the CDR3 DNA reads TGTGCCAGCAGCCGCGACCTCAGGGCGAGCTCCTACAATGAGCAGTTCTTC. It specifies CASSRDLRASSYNEQFF.

J is TRBJ1-3 and V is TRBV2; D uncertain. Germline V gene data show CDR1 as SNHLY and CDR2 as FYNNEI. Trimming took 8 bases from V and 7 from J, leaving 15 bases between them. CDR3 size: 13 residues. In DNA, the CDR3 is TGTGCCAGCTTAGACAACCCGGGGAACACCATATATTTT. This encodes CASLDNPGNTIYF.

V and J are TRBV4-2 and TRBJ1-4, with 8 bases lining up with TRBD1. V was pared by 8 bases and J by 5 bases, with 1 base of the junction left unmatched. The CDR3 is 12 amino acids. The germline V gene has CDR1 LGHNA and CDR2 YNFKEQ. The CDR3 coding sequence is TGTGCCAGCCACAGGGGGAATGAAAAACTGTTTTTT. Its protein is CASHRGNEKLFF.

The genes are TRBV7-3 and TRBJ1-2; TRBD1 aligns across 8 bases. V trimming: 5 bases; J trimming: 5 bases; junction bases outside the gene matches: 10. Germline V gene data show CDR1 as SGHTA and CDR2 as FQGTGA. This CDR3 has 15 residues. The CDR3 protein is CASSPFGQGPYGYTF. In DNA, the CDR3 is TGTGCCAGCAGCCCCTTCGGACAGGGCCCGTATGGCTACACCTTC. The full variable domain, its missing parts supplied by reference TRBV7-3 and TRBJ1-2, is GAGVSQTPSNKVTEKGKYVELRCDPISGHTALYWYRQSLGQGPEFLIYFQGTGAADDSGLPNDRFFAVRPEGSVSTLKIQRTERGDSAVYLCASSPFGQGPYGYTFGSGTRLTVV.

CDR3 sequence reads: CASSHPTTNEKLFF. The CDR3 DNA sequence: TGTGCCAGCTCACACCCCACAACTAATGAAAAACTGTTTTTT. This sequence joins TRBV18 and TRBJ1-4; D is undetermined. V shed 4 bases and J shed 0 bases, with 6 bases lying between them. The CDR3 totals 14 residues. Germline lookup yields CDR1 KGHSH and CDR2 LQKENI.